These 28 T cell receptor beta chains were all obtained from the same sample, sequenced in a study of cytomegalovirus exposure and HLA in healthy donors. The PCR employed 60 Vbeta primers together with 13 Jbeta primers. Some clones are missing from TCRdb's copy, which holds only in-frame ones; the method was immunoSEQ multiplex PCR. The sample carries about 200,000 clones, approximately 83% recorded once. Sequencing was performed on PBMCs. Receptor source: a boy aged 2 to 10 in good health and CMV-seronegative.

The chain uses TRBV2 and TRBJ2-1, with TRBD1 as a possible D gene (6 bases). From germline, CDR1 is SNHLY and CDR2 FYNNEI. The CDR3 consists of 13 residues. V was pared by 8 bases and J by 7 bases, with 15 bases between. The CDR3 bases are TGTGCCAGCCCCGGGCCAGGGGTAAATGAGCAGTTCTTC. This gives the protein CASPGPGVNEQFF. Combining the CDR3 with reference TRBV2 and TRBJ2-1 gives the whole variable domain EPEVTQTPSHQVTQMGQEVILRCVPISNHLYFYWYRQILGQKVEFLVSFYNNEISEKSEIFDDQFSVERPDGSNFTLKIRSTKLEDSAMYFCASPGPGVNEQFFGPGTRLTVL.

The chain joins TRBV11-2 to TRBJ1-4, with D perhaps matching TRBD1 (6 bases). Trimming left V 1 base short and J 10 bases short, with 10 bases between. Germline V lookup: CDR1 SGHAT, CDR2 FQNNGV. This CDR3 region has 13 residues. The CDR3 loop reads CASSLGGRVKLFF. DNA for the CDR3: TGTGCCAGCAGCTTAGGGGGGCGCGTAAAACTGTTTTTT.

In its sample, this clone was seen a few times. The chain's CDR3 is CASSGRGQGRYEQFF. The CDR3 coding sequence is TGTGCCAGCAGTGGACGGGGACAGGGGAGGTATGAGCAGTTCTTC. This chain connects TRBV2 to TRBJ2-1; TRBD1 aligns across 10 bases. This CDR3 has 15 residues. The J segment lost 8 bases and the V segment lost 4 bases, leaving 8 bases of the junction unmatched. Germline loops: CDR1 SNHLY, CDR2 FYNNEI.

J is TRBJ2-7 and V is TRBV6-6; D is unresolved. Germline V gene data show CDR1 as MNHNY and CDR2 as SVGAGI (reference sequence). V lost 4 bases to trimming and J lost 2 bases, with 6 bases between them. The CDR3 spans 12 residues. This chain's CDR3 is CASSSGPYEQYF. The CDR3 DNA follows: TGTGCCAGCAGTTCTGGGCCCTACGAGCAGTACTTC.

The rearrangement links TRBV27 to TRBJ1-6; D ambiguous. Germline CDR1 MNHEY, CDR2 SMNVEV (reference sequence). This CDR3 comprises 12 residues. V lost 8 bases, J lost 9 bases, and 11 bases lay in between. The DNA for the CDR3 is TGTGCCAGCTCCGAAGGCGGTTCACCCCTCCACTTT. It encodes CASSEGGSPLHF.

V and J are TRBV6-5 and TRBJ2-5; perhaps TRBD2 as D (5 bases). The J call may be incorrect, as the DNA end agrees better with TRBJ2-7. Germline CDR1 reads MNHEY; CDR2 reads SVGAGI. The CDR3 consists of 13 residues. The CDR3 sequence is CASRLGGSYEQYF. CDR3 in DNA: TGTGCCAGCAGGCTTGGAGGCTCCTACGAGCAGTACTTC.

The chain carries TRBV5-4 and TRBJ2-5, with a tentative D call TRBD2 (5 bases). CDR3 length: 14 amino acids. Trimming stripped 2 bases from V and 2 bases from J, with 10 bases between. The V gene's germline CDR1 is SGHNT and CDR2 YYREEE (reference sequence). Here the CDR3 reads CASSFASGQETQYF. CDR3 bases: TGTGCCAGCAGCTTTGCCAGCGGTCAAGAGACCCAGTACTTC.

This clone was detected a few times. The rearrangement links TRBV27 to TRBJ1-4; D remains unclear. Per germline, CDR1 MNHEY and CDR2 SMNVEV (reference sequence). V was clipped by 4 bases and J by 0 bases, with 3 bases between them. The CDR3 totals 13 residues. The CDR3 sequence is CASSSSTNEKLFF. For the CDR3, the DNA is TGTGCCAGCAGTTCTTCAACTAATGAAAAACTGTTTTTT.

DNA of the CDR3: TGTGCCAGTAGTATAATGGGACATAGCACAGATACGCAGTATTTT. Translated, it gives CASSIMGHSTDTQYF. The J gene is TRBJ2-3, the V gene TRBV19; the D gene is possibly TRBD1 (6 bases). The CDR3 totals 15 residues. The germline CDR1 and CDR2 sequences are LNHDA and SQIVND (reference sequence). V was cut by 2 bases and J by 0 bases, with 9 bases left in between. Based on the CDR3 plus reference TRBV19 and TRBJ2-3, the full variable domain is DGGITQSPKYLFRKEGQNVTLSCEQNLNHDAMYWYRQDPGQGLRLIYYSQIVNDFQKGDIAEGYSVSREKKESFPLTVTSAQKNPTAFYLCASSIMGHSTDTQYFGPGTRLTVL.

This chain uses TRBV5-4 with TRBJ2-5; D may be TRBD2 (6 bases). Germline V gene data show CDR1 as SGHNT and CDR2 as YYREEE (reference sequence). The CDR3 is 13 amino acids. With 0 bases removed from V and 3 bases from J, the gap between germline ends came to 6 bases. CDR3 DNA: TGTGCCAGCAGCTTGGTAGCGGAAGAGACCCAGTACTTC. Translated: CASSLVAEETQYF.

J is TRBJ1-6 and V is TRBV12-2. TRBV12-2 is shown as a pseudogene. The CDR3 loop spans 15 amino acids. The CDR3 loop reads CASRLFRGMVSPLHF. In nucleotides, the CDR3 is TGTGCAAGTCGCTTATTTCGGGGGATGGTCTCACCCCTCCACTTT.

The chain couples TRBV7-9 to TRBJ2-7; 8 nucleotides match TRBD1. Germline loops: CDR1 SEHNR, CDR2 FQNEAQ (reference sequence). The CDR3 loop spans 16 amino acids. The J segment lost 3 bases and the V segment lost 1 base, leaving 8 bases of the junction unmatched. CDR3: CASSLEGTGASYEQYF. Here the CDR3 DNA reads TGTGCCAGCAGCTTAGAGGGGACAGGCGCAAGCTACGAGCAGTACTTC.

This clone was observed once. The genes are TRBV5-4 and TRBJ2-7; TRBD2 might be the D (5 bases). The germline CDR1 and CDR2 sequences are SGHNT and YYREEE (reference sequence). This CDR3 comprises 14 residues. V was trimmed by 4 bases and J by 1 base, leaving 12 bases between them. CDR3 region: CASSARGMSYEQYF. CDR3 in DNA: TGTGCCAGCAGCGCTCGAGGGATGTCCTACGAGCAGTACTTC.

This chain connects TRBV9 to TRBJ2-1; D is uncertain. The CDR3 contains 13 residues. Germline V gene lookup returns CDR1 SGDLS and CDR2 YYNGEE. V was shortened by 0 bases and J by 10 bases, with 11 bases between the two germline ends. CDR3 region: CASSVEKRGEQFF. The CDR3, as DNA: TGTGCCAGCAGCGTAGAGAAGCGTGGGGAGCAGTTCTTC.

The V and J genes are TRBV5-6 and TRBJ2-2; maybe TRBD1 (6 bases). The CDR3 is 16 amino acids. Germline CDR1 is SGHDT and CDR2 is YYEEEE. The V end was cut by 4 bases, the J end by 6 bases, with 19 bases between. The CDR3 region is CASSLSPSRGPGELFF. The DNA for the CDR3 is TGTGCCAGCAGCCTTTCCCCAAGCAGGGGTCCCGGGGAGCTGTTTTTT. Based on the CDR3 plus reference TRBV5-6 and TRBJ2-2, the full variable domain is DAGVTQSPTHLIKTRGQQVTLRCSPKSGHDTVSWYQQALGQGPQFIFQYYEEEERQRGNFPDRFSGHQFPNYSSELNVNALLLGDSALYLCASSLSPSRGPGELFFGEGSRLTVL.

The V call is TRBV6-5, the J call TRBJ2-3; D is ambiguous. With 0 bases removed from V and 3 bases from J, the gap between germline ends came to 7 bases. This CDR3 is built from 14 residues. Germline CDR1 MNHEY, CDR2 SVGAGI. CDR3 sequence: CASSYSAATDTQYF. The CDR3 DNA is TGTGCCAGCAGTTACTCGGCAGCGACAGATACGCAGTATTTT.

This rearrangement joins TRBV19 to TRBJ2-7; 7 bases match TRBD2. J was trimmed by 6 bases and V by 0 bases; bases with no gene match: 8. The CDR3 is 15 amino acids. Germline values: CDR1 LNHDA, CDR2 SQIVND (reference sequence). The CDR3 reads CASSIERGGSTEQYF. The CDR3 bases are TGTGCCAGTAGTATAGAGAGGGGCGGGAGTACCGAGCAGTACTTC.

This rearrangement joins TRBV7-2 to TRBJ2-1; no firm D call. The germline V and J ends were trimmed by 3 bases and 7 bases, with 10 bases remaining between them. CDR1 and CDR2 from the germline V gene are SGHTA and FQGNSA. This CDR3 has 13 residues. For the CDR3, the DNA is TGTGCCAGCAGCTTTGCAGGTGGAAATGAGCAGTTCTTC. Its translation: CASSFAGGNEQFF.

The rearrangement uses TRBV2 and TRBJ1-2; 8 bases are a match to TRBD1. The germline gives CDR1 SNHLY, CDR2 FYNNEI. This CDR3 comprises 14 residues. The ends lost 6 bases at V and 1 base at J; junction bases unmatched: 4. In DNA, the CDR3 is TGTGCCAGCAGGACAGGGGCGAGTAACTATGGCTACACCTTC. Protein sequence: CASRTGASNYGYTF.

This chain links TRBV11-2 with TRBJ1-1, with D tentatively TRBD1 (6 bases). V was cut by 1 base and J by 1 base, with 13 bases left in between. CDR3 size: 16 residues. CDR1 and CDR2 (germline): SGHAT, FQNNGV. Here the CDR3 reads CASSLARGGENTEAFF. CDR3 DNA: TGTGCCAGCAGCTTAGCAAGGGGGGGTGAGAACACTGAAGCTTTCTTT.

The J gene is TRBJ2-5, the V gene TRBV4-3; TRBD2 agrees at 10 bases. The J call may not be correct, given that the DNA end is closer to TRBJ2-7. Germline values: CDR1 LGHNA, CDR2 YSLEER. CDR3 length equals 16 residues. CDR3 in DNA: TGCGCCAGCAGCCAACGGATTAGCGGGGGGATCCACGAGCAGTACTTC. Translation: CASSQRISGGIHEQYF.

The chain employs TRBV7-8 and TRBJ2-5, with D possibly matching TRBD2 (6 bases). The V and J ends lost 1 base and 5 bases respectively, with 8 bases between them. Looked up from germline, CDR1 is SGHVS and CDR2 is FQNEAQ. The CDR3 is 13 residues long. CDR3 coding DNA: TGTGCCAGCAGCTTAGAAGGGAGGGAGACCCAGTACTTC. Amino acids: CASSLEGRETQYF.

The chain is built from TRBV9 and TRBJ2-5; 7 bases align to TRBD1. The CDR3 spans 15 residues. V trimming: 2 bases; J trimming: 1 base; junction bases outside the gene matches: 5. Germline V gives CDR1 SGDLS, CDR2 YYNGEE. The CDR3 sequence: CASSVGQIRQETQYF. The CDR3 nucleotides read TGTGCCAGCAGCGTGGGACAGATTCGCCAAGAGACCCAGTACTTC.

This chain joins TRBV7-9 and TRBJ2-3, with TRBD2 matching over 7 bases. Germline CDR1 reads SEHNR; CDR2 reads FQNEAQ (reference sequence). The CDR3 is made up of 15 amino acids. The trim removed 6 bases at V and 2 bases at J, leaving 8 bases unmatched. The DNA for the CDR3 is TGTGCCAGCAGGTACCCCGGGGGGACCACAGATACGCAGTATTTT. Translation gives CASRYPGGTTDTQYF.

The chain joins TRBV4-1 to TRBJ2-7; 8 nucleotides align to TRBD2. V lost 1 base to trimming and J lost 2 bases; unmatched junction nucleotides: 4. The germline V gene encodes CDR1 MGHRA and CDR2 YSYEKL. CDR3 size: 15 residues. The CDR3 region has the DNA TGCGCCAGCAGCCAAGTGGCTAGCGGGCCCTACGAGCAGTACTTC. This translates into CASSQVASGPYEQYF.

This chain links TRBV5-5 with TRBJ1-2; TRBD1 is a possible D gene (5 bases). CDR3 size: 15 residues. Germline V gene data show CDR1 as SGHKS and CDR2 as YYEKEE (reference sequence). Trimming took off 2 bases at V and 7 bases at J, with 18 bases between the two ends. The CDR3 region has the DNA TGTGCCAGCAGCTTTGGTCCTCCGGGGACTTTTGGCTACACCTTC. Translation: CASSFGPPGTFGYTF. The variable domain in full, completed from reference TRBV5-5 and TRBJ1-2, reads DAGVTQSPTHLIKTRGQQVTLRCSPISGHKSVSWYQQVLGQGPQFIFQYYEKEERGRGNFPDRFSARQFPNYSSELNVNALLLGDSALYLCASSFGPPGTFGYTFGSGTRLTVV.

This rearrangement joins TRBV7-9 to TRBJ1-3; D not resolved. Germline assignment: CDR1 SEHNR and CDR2 FQNEAQ (reference sequence). V gave up 3 bases and J gave up 0 bases, with 6 bases separating them. The CDR3 is 14 residues long. For the CDR3, the DNA is TGTGCCAGCAGCTTTCAGGCCTCTGGAAACACCATATATTTT. Protein product: CASSFQASGNTIYF.

The J gene is TRBJ2-3, the V gene TRBV6-1; 7 positions agree with TRBD1. V lost 7 bases, J lost 5 bases, and 9 bases stayed unmatched. There are 14 residues in the CDR3. Germline-derived CDR1 and CDR2 are MNHNS and SASEGT. CDR3 in DNA: TGTGCCAGCACCAGAGACAGGGTGGTAGATACGCAGTATTTT. The encoded protein is CASTRDRVVDTQYF.